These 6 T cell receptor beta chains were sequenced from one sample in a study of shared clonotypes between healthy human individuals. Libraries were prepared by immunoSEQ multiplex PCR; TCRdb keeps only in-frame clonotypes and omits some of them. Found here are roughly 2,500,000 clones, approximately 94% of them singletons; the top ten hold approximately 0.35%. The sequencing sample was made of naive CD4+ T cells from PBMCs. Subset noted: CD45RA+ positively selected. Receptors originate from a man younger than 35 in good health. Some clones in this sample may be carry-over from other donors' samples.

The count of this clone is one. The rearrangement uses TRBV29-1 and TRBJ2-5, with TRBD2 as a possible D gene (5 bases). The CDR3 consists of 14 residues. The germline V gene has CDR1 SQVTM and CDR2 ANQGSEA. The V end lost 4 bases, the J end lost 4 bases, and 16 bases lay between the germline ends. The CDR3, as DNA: TGCAGCGTTGTAAAGGCGGAGGAACGAGAGACCCAGTACTTC. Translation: CSVVKAEERETQYF.

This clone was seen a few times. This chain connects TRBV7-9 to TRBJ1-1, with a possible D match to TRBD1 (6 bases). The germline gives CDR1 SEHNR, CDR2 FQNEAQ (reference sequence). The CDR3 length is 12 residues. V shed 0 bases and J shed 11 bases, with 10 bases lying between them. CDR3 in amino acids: CASSLARGTAFF. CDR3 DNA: TGTGCCAGCAGCTTAGCGAGGGGGACGGCTTTCTTT. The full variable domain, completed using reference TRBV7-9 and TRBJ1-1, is DTGVSQNPRHKITKRGQNVTFRCDPISEHNRLYWYRQTLGQGPEFLTYFQNEAQLEKSRLLSDRFSAERPKGSFSTLEIQRTEQGDSAMYLCASSLARGTAFFGQGTRLTVV.

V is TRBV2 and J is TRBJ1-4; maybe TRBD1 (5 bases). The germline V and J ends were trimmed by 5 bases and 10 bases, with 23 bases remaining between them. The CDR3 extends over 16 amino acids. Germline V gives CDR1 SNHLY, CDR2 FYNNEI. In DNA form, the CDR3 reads TGTGCCAGCAGTACTGCGAACGGGACGCGAGATTTAAAACTGTTTTTT. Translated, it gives CASSTANGTRDLKLFF. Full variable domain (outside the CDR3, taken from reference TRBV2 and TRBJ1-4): EPEVTQTPSHQVTQMGQEVILRCVPISNHLYFYWYRQILGQKVEFLVSFYNNEISEKSEIFDDQFSVERPDGSNFTLKIRSTKLEDSAMYFCASSTANGTRDLKLFFGSGTQLSVL.

For the CDR3, the DNA is TGTGCCAGCAGCTTAGGAGTCTCCACGCAAGAGACCCAGTACTTC. Amino acid sequence: CASSLGVSTQETQYF. The V call is TRBV11-3, the J call TRBJ2-5, with D unresolved. The CDR3 is made up of 15 amino acids. Trimming took off 1 base at V and 2 bases at J, with 11 bases between the two ends. Germline V CDR1 and CDR2: SGHNT, YENEEA.

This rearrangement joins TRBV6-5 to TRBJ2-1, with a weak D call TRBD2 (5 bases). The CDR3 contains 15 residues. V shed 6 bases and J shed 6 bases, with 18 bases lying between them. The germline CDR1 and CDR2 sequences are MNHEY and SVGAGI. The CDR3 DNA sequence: TGTGCCAGCAGCCTCCGGGAAACCGGAGTCAATGAGCAGTTCTTC. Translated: CASSLRETGVNEQFF.

CDR3 in DNA: TGTGCCATCTCGGGGGACGGCACCTATGGCTACACCTTC. Translated: CAISGDGTYGYTF. The chain links TRBV10-3 to TRBJ1-2; D perhaps matches TRBD1 (5 bases). The CDR3 consists of 13 residues. The ends were cut back, 8 bases at V and 4 bases at J, with 14 bases in the middle. CDR1 and CDR2 (germline): ENHRY, SYGVKD.